This T cell receptor beta chain came from a study of blood T cell repertoires in COVID-19. Turning to the study itself: T cells, B-cell-depleted T cells, or PBMCs provided the cDNA or gDNA that served as material.

Data came from immunoSEQ multiplex PCR; TCRdb stores just in-frame clones and leaves some out. The sample has 90,000 to 120,000 clones, 65% to 80% seen once. Germline-derived CDR1 and CDR2 are LNHDA and SQIVND (reference sequence). V was cut by 5 bases and J by 9 bases, with 17 bases left in between. The CDR3 runs 14 residues. Sequencing input: peripheral blood. This TCR was recovered from an older man with acute or convalescent COVID-19. The V and J genes are TRBV19 and TRBJ1-5; D is perhaps TRBD1 (5 bases). The CDR3 nucleotides read TGTGCCAGTAGTTACGACCCTAGGGGTCGGCCCCAGCATTTT. This codes for CASSYDPRGRPQHF.